This T cell receptor (beta chain) was captured by sequencing in a study of T cell responses to AZD1222 COVID-19 vaccine. This CDR3 has 14 residues. With 7 bases clipped from V and 6 bases from J, the junction kept 7 bases outside the gene matches. Germline CDR1 LNHDA, CDR2 SQIVND (reference sequence). The table came from immunoSEQ multiplex PCR; TCRdb's copy has only in-frame clones and leaves some out. The sample includes about 110,000 clones, roughly 90% of them seen just once. The sample consisted of peripheral blood, taken on day 0 of AZD1222 vaccination. The genes are TRBV19 and TRBJ1-2, with TRBD1 identical over 11 bases. The clonotype comes from an adult in good health. The DNA for the CDR3 is TGTGCCAGTACCTCCGGGACAGGGGGACATGGCTACACCTTC. Translated: CASTSGTGGHGYTF.